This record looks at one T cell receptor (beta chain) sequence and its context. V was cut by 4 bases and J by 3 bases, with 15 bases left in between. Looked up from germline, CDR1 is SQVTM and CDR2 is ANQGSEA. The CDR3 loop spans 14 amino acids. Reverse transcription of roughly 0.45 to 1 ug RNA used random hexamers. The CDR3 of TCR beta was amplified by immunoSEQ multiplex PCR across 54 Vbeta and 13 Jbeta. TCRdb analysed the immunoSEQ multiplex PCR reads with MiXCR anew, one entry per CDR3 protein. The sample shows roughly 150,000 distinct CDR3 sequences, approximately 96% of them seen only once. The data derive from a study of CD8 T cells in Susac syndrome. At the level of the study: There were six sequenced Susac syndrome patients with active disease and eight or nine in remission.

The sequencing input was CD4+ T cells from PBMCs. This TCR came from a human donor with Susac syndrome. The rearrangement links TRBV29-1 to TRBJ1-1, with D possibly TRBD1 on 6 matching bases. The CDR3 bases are TGCAGCGTTGGGGGGACAAGGGCGGACACTGAAGCTTTCTTT. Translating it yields CSVGGTRADTEAFF.